The clone carrying this TCR beta chain has at least ten counts. One end of the junction does not line up with germline, which may come from a read error. This entry belongs to a study of blood T cells in healthy people across ages. Researchers report isolating at least 6 million PBMCs per sample. A minimum of 5 micrograms of total RNA was extracted per sample. Together with a sample-barcoded 5' primer, a J-beta primer mix was included in a second PCR lasting about 7 to 12 cycles. The yield of each sample was at least 2.5 million CDR3-containing paired-end reads. TCRdb passed the 5' RACE reads through MiXCR, listing each CDR3 protein once. The sample yields roughly 1,100,000 distinct CDR3 sequences, about 23% seen once. This CDR3 comprises 14 residues. Germline V CDR1 and CDR2: SGHRS, YFSETQ. These same records also appear under a second study, on T cells of mothers and their children. Turning to that study: The study obtained over 9.5 million TCR beta CDR3 reads per mother and some 3 million per child.

The source of this sequence is a girl aged 2 to 10 in good health. The rearrangement joins TRBV5-1 to TRBJ2-1; 8 nucleotides match TRBD2. The sequenced sample consisted of blood. The CDR3 DNA sequence: TGTGCCAGCAGCTTAGCAGGGACTAGAAATGAGCAGTTCTTC. It translates to CASSLAGTRNEQFF.